This T cell receptor (beta chain) was documented in a study of blood T cell repertoires in COVID-19. Overall study context: Samples of COVID-19 (acute and convalescent) were obtained from the United States, Italy and Spain. T cells, B-cell-depleted T cells, or PBMCs supplied cDNA or gDNA.

Data came from immunoSEQ multiplex PCR; TCRdb stores just in-frame clones and leaves some out. In the table there are about 110,000 clones, 75% to 90% of which are singletons. This CDR3 is 12 amino acids long. Germline V gene sequence: CDR1 SGHAT, CDR2 FQNNGV. V dropped 6 bases and J dropped 2 bases, with 8 bases sitting between them. The chain links TRBV11-2 to TRBJ2-7, with D possibly matching TRBD1 (6 bases). The sequence derives from a human donor in a cohort sampled during active COVID-19. The sequenced sample was peripheral blood. The CDR3 DNA reads as TGTGCCAGCAGTCAGGGGCCCTACGAGCAGTACTTC. Translating gives CASSQGPYEQYF.